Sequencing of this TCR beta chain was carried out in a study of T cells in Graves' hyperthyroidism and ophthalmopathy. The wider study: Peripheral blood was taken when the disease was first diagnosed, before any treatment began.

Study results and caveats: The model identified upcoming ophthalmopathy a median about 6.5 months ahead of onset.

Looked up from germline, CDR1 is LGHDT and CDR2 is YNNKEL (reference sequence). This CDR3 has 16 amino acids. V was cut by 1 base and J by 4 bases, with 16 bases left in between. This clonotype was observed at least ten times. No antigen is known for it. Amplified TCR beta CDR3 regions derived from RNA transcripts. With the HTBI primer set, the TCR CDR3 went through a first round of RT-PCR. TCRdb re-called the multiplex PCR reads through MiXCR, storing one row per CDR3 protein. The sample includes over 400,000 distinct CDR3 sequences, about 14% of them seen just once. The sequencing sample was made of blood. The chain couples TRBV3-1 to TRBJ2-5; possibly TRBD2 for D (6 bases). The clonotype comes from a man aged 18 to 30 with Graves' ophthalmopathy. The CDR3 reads CASSQAIGEVGETQYF. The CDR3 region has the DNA TGTGCCAGCAGCCAAGCGATTGGGGAGGTTGGAGAGACCCAGTACTTC.